This is a list of T cell receptor beta chains from one sample in a study of T cell responses to AZD1222 COVID-19 vaccine. Assay: immunoSEQ multiplex PCR; the TCRdb copy retains only in-frame clones and omits some. Counted here are around 130,000 clones, around nine tenths occurring once; the ten biggest clones make up approximately 3.5%. The sequencing used peripheral blood, collected on day 0 of AZD1222 vaccination. The source is an adult in good health. Each CDR3 is given with its conserved first and last residue. Each record gives: clone size, J gene, V gene, D gene, CDR3 protein, CDR3 DNA. A D gene is named only where the DNA matches it firmly. For some rows the clone size is stated as once, few or many, or as a class when expanded; others skip it.

clone_size: -
j_call: TRBJ2-2
v_call: TRBV6-5
d_call: TRBD1
cdr3_aa: CASNEGGQGRRELFF
cdr3_nt: TGTGCCAGCAACGAAGGAGGACAGGGTAGGCGGGAGCTGTTTTTT

clone_size: -
j_call: TRBJ1-1
v_call: TRBV29-1
d_call: -
cdr3_aa: CSVGSGAGNTEAFF
cdr3_nt: TGCAGCGTTGGTAGCGGGGCCGGGAACACTGAAGCTTTCTTT

clone_size: -
j_call: TRBJ2-2
v_call: TRBV19
d_call: -
cdr3_aa: CASSINTAGELFF
cdr3_nt: TGTGCCAGTAGTATAAATACGGCCGGGGAGCTGTTTTTT

clone_size: -
j_call: TRBJ2-2
v_call: TRBV28
d_call: -
cdr3_aa: CASSLLDSVELFF
cdr3_nt: TGTGCCAGCAGTTTATTGGACAGCGTGGAGCTGTTTTTT

clone_size: -
j_call: TRBJ2-3
v_call: TRBV5-1
d_call: -
cdr3_aa: CASSLGASSSTDTQYF
cdr3_nt: TGCGCCAGCAGCTTGGGAGCGAGCTCTAGCACAGATACGCAGTATTTT

clone_size: -
j_call: TRBJ2-3
v_call: TRBV30
d_call: TRBD1
cdr3_aa: CAWSTGTGPTDTQYF
cdr3_nt: TGTGCCTGGAGTACCGGGACAGGGCCCACAGATACGCAGTATTTT

clone_size: -
j_call: TRBJ1-3
v_call: TRBV7-2
d_call: -
cdr3_aa: CASSPQGPGNTIYF
cdr3_nt: TGTGCCAGCAGCCCTCAGGGACCTGGAAACACCATATATTTT

clone_size: -
j_call: TRBJ2-7
v_call: TRBV7-6
d_call: TRBD2
cdr3_aa: CASSLSLAGGPLPYEQYF
cdr3_nt: TGTGCCAGCAGCTTATCACTGGCGGGAGGGCCTCTTCCCTACGAGCAGTACTTC

clone_size: -
j_call: TRBJ1-5
v_call: TRBV29-1
d_call: TRBD1
cdr3_aa: CSVGQGTGQPQHF
cdr3_nt: TGCAGCGTGGGACAGGGGACGGGTCAGCCCCAGCATTTT

clone_size: -
j_call: TRBJ1-5
v_call: TRBV18
d_call: -
cdr3_aa: CASSPSGGGNQPQHF
cdr3_nt: TGTGCCAGCTCACCCTCGGGGGGTGGCAATCAGCCCCAGCATTTT

clone_size: -
j_call: TRBJ1-5
v_call: TRBV27
d_call: -
cdr3_aa: CASSRYGAGGIDNQPQHF
cdr3_nt: TGTGCCAGCAGTCGTTATGGGGCGGGGGGCATTGATAATCAGCCCCAGCATTTT

clone_size: -
j_call: TRBJ2-1
v_call: TRBV7-2
d_call: TRBD2
cdr3_aa: CASSLSLRRGSYNEQFF
cdr3_nt: TGTGCCAGCAGCCTATCCCTAAGGCGGGGGTCCTACAATGAGCAGTTCTTC

clone_size: -
j_call: TRBJ1-2
v_call: TRBV10-3
d_call: -
cdr3_aa: CAARTRNYGYTF
cdr3_nt: TGTGCCGCCCGGACTCGGAACTATGGCTACACCTTC

clone_size: -
j_call: TRBJ2-5
v_call: TRBV9
d_call: -
cdr3_aa: CASSAQYRDQETQYF
cdr3_nt: TGTGCCAGCAGCGCTCAATACAGGGACCAAGAGACCCAGTACTTC

clone_size: -
j_call: TRBJ2-1
v_call: TRBV7-8
d_call: -
cdr3_aa: CASSTRQGTGYNEQFF
cdr3_nt: TGTGCCAGCAGCACAAGGCAGGGGACGGGGTACAATGAGCAGTTCTTC

clone_size: -
j_call: TRBJ1-1
v_call: TRBV14
d_call: -
cdr3_aa: CASSQDRLWNTEAFF
cdr3_nt: TGTGCCAGCAGCCAAGATCGGCTATGGAACACTGAAGCTTTCTTT

clone_size: -
j_call: TRBJ2-1
v_call: TRBV9
d_call: -
cdr3_aa: CASSKSSSSYNEQFF
cdr3_nt: TGTGCCAGCAGCAAAAGCTCTAGCTCCTACAATGAGCAGTTCTTC

clone_size: few
j_call: TRBJ2-7
v_call: TRBV7-8
d_call: TRBD2
cdr3_aa: CASSLIPAGGPGDEQYF
cdr3_nt: TGTGCCAGCAGCTTGATCCCTGCGGGAGGGCCTGGAGACGAGCAGTACTTC

clone_size: -
j_call: TRBJ1-1
v_call: TRBV6-1
d_call: -
cdr3_aa: CASSERVAAFF
cdr3_nt: TGTGCCAGCAGTGAACGGGTCGCAGCTTTCTTT

clone_size: -
j_call: TRBJ2-3
v_call: TRBV7-9
d_call: TRBD1
cdr3_aa: CASSRTGYDTQYF
cdr3_nt: TGTGCCAGCAGCAGGACAGGGTACGATACGCAGTATTTT

clone_size: -
j_call: TRBJ2-1
v_call: TRBV27
d_call: -
cdr3_aa: CASSSPSRRIAGDEQFF
cdr3_nt: TGTGCCAGCAGTTCCCCCTCCAGGCGGATAGCCGGGGATGAGCAGTTCTTC

clone_size: -
j_call: TRBJ1-1
v_call: TRBV20-1
d_call: -
cdr3_aa: CSARQDTEAFF
cdr3_nt: TGCAGTGCTAGGCAGGACACTGAAGCTTTCTTT

clone_size: -
j_call: TRBJ1-2
v_call: TRBV6-2/TRBV6-3
d_call: -
cdr3_aa: CASSQPPRTYGYTF
cdr3_nt: TGTGCCAGCAGCCAACCCCCCCGGACCTATGGCTACACCTTC

clone_size: -
j_call: TRBJ1-2
v_call: TRBV6-5
d_call: TRBD1
cdr3_aa: CASRRTGAGYTF
cdr3_nt: TGTGCCAGCAGAAGGACAGGGGCAGGCTACACCTTC

clone_size: -
j_call: TRBJ1-5
v_call: TRBV2
d_call: -
cdr3_aa: CASIRDGSNQPQHF
cdr3_nt: TGTGCCAGCATTCGGGATGGAAGCAATCAGCCCCAGCATTTT

clone_size: -
j_call: TRBJ2-1
v_call: TRBV11-2
d_call: -
cdr3_aa: CASSLQGNEQFF
cdr3_nt: TGTGCCAGCAGCTTACAAGGCAATGAGCAGTTCTTC

clone_size: -
j_call: TRBJ2-7
v_call: TRBV6-1
d_call: TRBD2
cdr3_aa: CASSERRGGSAEQYF
cdr3_nt: TGTGCCAGCAGTGAACGGCGGGGGGGGTCAGCCGAGCAGTACTTC

clone_size: -
j_call: TRBJ2-7
v_call: TRBV30
d_call: -
cdr3_aa: CAWSDGPDAYEQYF
cdr3_nt: TGTGCCTGGAGCGACGGACCCGACGCCTACGAGCAGTACTTC

clone_size: -
j_call: TRBJ1-1
v_call: TRBV30
d_call: -
cdr3_aa: CAWKVGRLNTEAFF
cdr3_nt: TGTGCCTGGAAAGTCGGGCGGTTGAACACTGAAGCTTTCTTT

clone_size: -
j_call: TRBJ1-1
v_call: TRBV5-1
d_call: -
cdr3_aa: CASSPRQVLNTEAFF
cdr3_nt: TGCGCCAGCAGCCCGAGACAGGTTTTGAACACTGAAGCTTTCTTT

clone_size: -
j_call: TRBJ2-1
v_call: TRBV5-1
d_call: TRBD2
cdr3_aa: CASSPGLAGGNEQFF
cdr3_nt: TGCGCCAGCAGCCCGGGACTAGCGGGAGGCAATGAGCAGTTCTTC

clone_size: -
j_call: TRBJ1-5
v_call: TRBV10-3
d_call: -
cdr3_aa: CAISAQVGNQPQHF
cdr3_nt: TGTGCCATCAGTGCTCAAGTAGGCAATCAGCCCCAGCATTTT

clone_size: -
j_call: TRBJ2-1
v_call: TRBV4-3
d_call: -
cdr3_aa: CASSQDSQSSYNEQFF
cdr3_nt: TGCGCCAGCAGCCAAGATTCCCAGAGCTCCTACAATGAGCAGTTCTTC

clone_size: -
j_call: TRBJ1-2
v_call: TRBV7-9
d_call: -
cdr3_aa: CASSFARAPNYGYTF
cdr3_nt: TGTGCCAGCAGCTTCGCGAGGGCTCCTAACTATGGCTACACCTTC

clone_size: -
j_call: TRBJ1-1
v_call: TRBV7-9
d_call: -
cdr3_aa: CASSSLGRGGNTEAFF
cdr3_nt: TGTGCCAGCAGCTCCCTCGGCAGGGGCGGAAACACTGAAGCTTTCTTT

clone_size: -
j_call: TRBJ2-3
v_call: TRBV4-1
d_call: TRBD2
cdr3_aa: CASSHPGLGPQDTQYF
cdr3_nt: TGCGCCAGCAGCCATCCGGGACTAGGCCCACAAGATACGCAGTATTTT

clone_size: few
j_call: TRBJ2-7
v_call: TRBV7-6
d_call: -
cdr3_aa: CASRQTGTYEQYF
cdr3_nt: TGTGCCAGCAGACAAACAGGGACCTACGAGCAGTACTTC

clone_size: once
j_call: TRBJ2-1
v_call: TRBV30
d_call: TRBD2
cdr3_aa: CAWSGPLAISYNEQFF
cdr3_nt: TGTGCCTGGAGTGGCCCACTAGCGATCTCCTACAATGAGCAGTTCTTC

clone_size: few
j_call: TRBJ1-2
v_call: TRBV4-1
d_call: -
cdr3_aa: CASSQGWGIVMGYTF
cdr3_nt: TGCGCCAGCAGCCAAGGATGGGGGATAGTTATGGGCTACACCTTC

clone_size: few
j_call: TRBJ1-5
v_call: TRBV12-5
d_call: -
cdr3_aa: CASGWDGEQPQHF
cdr3_nt: TGTGCTAGTGGTTGGGACGGAGAGCAGCCCCAGCATTTT

clone_size: -
j_call: TRBJ1-2
v_call: TRBV3-1/TRBV3-2
d_call: -
cdr3_aa: CASSQEPPSWNETKAGYTF
cdr3_nt: TGTGCCAGCAGCCAAGAACCCCCTAGTTGGAACGAGACTAAGGCGGGCTACACCTTC

clone_size: -
j_call: TRBJ1-2
v_call: TRBV2
d_call: -
cdr3_aa: CASSRALNPQGYGYTF
cdr3_nt: TGTGCCAGCAGTCGCGCCCTCAACCCCCAGGGTTATGGCTACACCTTC

clone_size: -
j_call: TRBJ2-7
v_call: TRBV6-5
d_call: TRBD1
cdr3_aa: CASATGATYEQYF
cdr3_nt: TGTGCCAGCGCAACAGGGGCCACCTACGAGCAGTACTTC